Included here is one T cell receptor (beta chain) sequence, with context. In the source study's methods: Reference gene primer amplification in the assay estimated nucleated cell counts. This table comes from immunoSEQ multiplex PCR, and its TCRdb copy is limited to in-frame clones, with some not included. V and J calls and clone size follow that table, whereas D and trimming were derived from the DNA. The data hold roughly 36,000 clones, with 87% observed a single time. This entry comes from a study of blood T cell repertoires in COVID-19. About the study: Acute-phase and convalescent COVID-19 samples originated in the United States, Italy and Spain.

The sample taken for sequencing was peripheral blood. The sequence came from a man aged 45-60 years with active or convalescent COVID-19.

In DNA, the CDR3 is TGTGCCAGCAGTGGGGGGACAGGGGGCAACTATGGCTACACCTTC. Translation gives CASSGGTGGNYGYTF. The V and J genes are TRBV2 and TRBJ1-2; 12 bases are shared with TRBD1. Germline V gives CDR1 SNHLY, CDR2 FYNNEI. The CDR3 runs to 15 residues. V trimming: 4 bases; J trimming: 2 bases; junction bases outside the gene matches: 2.